Listed below are T cell receptor beta chains from one sample, sequenced in a study of cytomegalovirus exposure and HLA in healthy donors. Assay used: immunoSEQ multiplex PCR; TCRdb lists only in-frame clones, some missing. The table shows some 64,000 clones, with roughly 90% occurring only once. Sequenced input: PBMCs. Receptors were obtained from a man younger than 45 in good health and CMV-seropositive. Both conserved end residues are part of each CDR3. D genes are given only for firm matches. Expanded clones get a size class; other rows say once, few or many, or leave the size out.

D gene: .; V gene: TRBV9; clone size: .; J gene: TRBJ2-3; CDR3 DNA: TGTGCCAGCAGCGTAGACCCGCGAGATACGCAGTATTTT; CDR3 protein: CASSVDPRDTQYF
D gene: .; V gene: TRBV28; clone size: .; J gene: TRBJ1-1; CDR3 DNA: TGTGCCAGCAGTTTATATCGGGTATCGTCAACGAGAAACGCTGAAGCTTTCTTT; CDR3 protein: CASSLYRVSSTRNAEAFF
D gene: TRBD1; V gene: TRBV19; clone size: .; J gene: TRBJ1-1; CDR3 DNA: TGTGCCAGTACCGGGACAGCGAACACTGAAGCTTTCTTT; CDR3 protein: CASTGTANTEAFF
D gene: .; V gene: TRBV7-9; clone size: .; J gene: TRBJ2-1; CDR3 DNA: TGTGCCAGCAGCTTGGACACAGTGTGGGCGTTCTTC; CDR3 protein: CASSLDTVWAFF
D gene: TRBD1; V gene: TRBV29-1; clone size: .; J gene: TRBJ1-2; CDR3 DNA: TGCAGCGTTTCCAGGGGGCGCGGCTATGGCTACACCTTC; CDR3 protein: CSVSRGRGYGYTF
D gene: .; V gene: TRBV2; clone size: .; J gene: TRBJ1-2; CDR3 DNA: TGTGCCAGCAAGGGGAATCGGGGAGGTAACTATGGCTACACCTTC; CDR3 protein: CASKGNRGGNYGYTF
D gene: .; V gene: TRBV11-3; clone size: .; J gene: TRBJ1-1; CDR3 DNA: TGTGCCAGCGGCATTAACACTGAAGCTTTCTTT; CDR3 protein: CASGINTEAFF
D gene: TRBD2; V gene: TRBV11-2; clone size: few; J gene: TRBJ2-2; CDR3 DNA: TGTGCCAGCAGCTCTAGCGGGAGGGGAACCGGGGAGCTGTTTTTT; CDR3 protein: CASSSSGRGTGELFF
D gene: .; V gene: TRBV5-6; clone size: .; J gene: TRBJ2-1; CDR3 DNA: TGTGCCAGCAGCTTGGGCGGGGACGCCTACAATGAGCAGTTCTTC; CDR3 protein: CASSLGGDAYNEQFF
D gene: .; V gene: TRBV9; clone size: .; J gene: TRBJ1-2; CDR3 DNA: TGTGCCAGCAGCGTAGCTGAAGGGGACTATGGCTACACCTTC; CDR3 protein: CASSVAEGDYGYTF
D gene: .; V gene: TRBV5-1; clone size: .; J gene: TRBJ2-3; CDR3 DNA: TGCGCCAGCAGCTACCTTCCAGGGGAAACTAGCACAGATACGCAGTATTTT; CDR3 protein: CASSYLPGETSTDTQYF
D gene: TRBD2; V gene: TRBV5-1; clone size: .; J gene: TRBJ2-1; CDR3 DNA: TGCGCCAGCAGCTTGTTCGCGGGAGAGGGTTACAATGAGCAGTTCTTC; CDR3 protein: CASSLFAGEGYNEQFF
D gene: TRBD2; V gene: TRBV6-6; clone size: .; J gene: TRBJ2-3; CDR3 DNA: TGTGCCAGCAAACTAGCGGGAGATGGCACAGATACGCAGTATTTT; CDR3 protein: CASKLAGDGTDTQYF
D gene: .; V gene: TRBV7-2; clone size: once; J gene: TRBJ2-7; CDR3 DNA: TGTGCCAGCAGCCGTGAGAAGGGGCCCTACGAGCAGTACTTC; CDR3 protein: CASSREKGPYEQYF
D gene: TRBD2; V gene: TRBV28; clone size: few; J gene: TRBJ2-7; CDR3 DNA: TGTGCCAGCAGTTTGGGGTCGCATAGCGGGATAAACTTC; CDR3 protein: CASSLGSHSGINF
D gene: .; V gene: TRBV29-1; clone size: .; J gene: TRBJ1-1; CDR3 DNA: TGCAGCGTTGATGCAGGGACTGAAGCTTTCTTT; CDR3 protein: CSVDAGTEAFF
D gene: TRBD1; V gene: TRBV19; clone size: .; J gene: TRBJ2-1; CDR3 DNA: TGTGCCAGTAGTATAGGACAGGGGACCTACAATGAGCAGTTCTTC; CDR3 protein: CASSIGQGTYNEQFF
D gene: TRBD1; V gene: TRBV18; clone size: once; J gene: TRBJ2-1; CDR3 DNA: TGTGCCAGCTCACCTGACAGGGGCAATGAGCAGTTCTTC; CDR3 protein: CASSPDRGNEQFF
D gene: TRBD1; V gene: TRBV27; clone size: .; J gene: TRBJ2-7; CDR3 DNA: TGTGCCAGCAGTCTAAAGCCGGGGACAGGCCACGAGCAGTACTTC; CDR3 protein: CASSLKPGTGHEQYF
D gene: TRBD1; V gene: TRBV19; clone size: .; J gene: TRBJ1-1; CDR3 DNA: TGTGCCAGTAGTATAGCAGGACAGGGAGGGAACACTGAAGCTTTCTTT; CDR3 protein: CASSIAGQGGNTEAFF
D gene: TRBD1; V gene: TRBV5-1; clone size: few; J gene: TRBJ2-5; CDR3 DNA: TGCGCCAGCAGCTTGAGGGGACAGGGTGGGGAGACCCAGTACTTC; CDR3 protein: CASSLRGQGGETQYF
D gene: TRBD1; V gene: TRBV30; clone size: .; J gene: TRBJ1-2; CDR3 DNA: TGTGCCTGGAGCCCGACAGGGTCTTTCGGCTACACCTTC; CDR3 protein: CAWSPTGSFGYTF
D gene: TRBD1; V gene: TRBV25-1; clone size: .; J gene: TRBJ2-7; CDR3 DNA: TGTGCCAGCGCGCCGGGACAGCCTCCTTACGAGCAGTACTTC; CDR3 protein: CASAPGQPPYEQYF
D gene: TRBD1; V gene: TRBV5-6; clone size: .; J gene: TRBJ1-3; CDR3 DNA: TGTGCCAGCAGCTTGGAAGGGGGACAGGGTGTTGGAAACACCATATATTTT; CDR3 protein: CASSLEGGQGVGNTIYF
D gene: TRBD2; V gene: TRBV7-9; clone size: .; J gene: TRBJ2-7; CDR3 DNA: TGTTCCAGCAGCCCCCCTCTCCCGCGGGAGGGCCTCTACGAGCAGTACTTC; CDR3 protein: CSSSPPLPREGLYEQYF
D gene: TRBD2; V gene: TRBV9; clone size: .; J gene: TRBJ2-5; CDR3 DNA: TGTGCCAGCAGCGGTGGACTAGCCTCGCAAGAGACCCAGTACTTC; CDR3 protein: CASSGGLASQETQYF
D gene: TRBD2; V gene: TRBV19; clone size: .; J gene: TRBJ2-7; CDR3 DNA: TGTGCCAGTCGACTAGCGGGAGTACTATCCTACGAGCAGTACTTC; CDR3 protein: CASRLAGVLSYEQYF
D gene: TRBD2; V gene: TRBV5-5; clone size: .; J gene: TRBJ2-1; CDR3 DNA: TGTGCCAGCAGCTCATCAGCGGGAGACACTGAGCAGTTCTTC; CDR3 protein: CASSSSAGDTEQFF
D gene: TRBD2; V gene: TRBV19; clone size: .; J gene: TRBJ2-1; CDR3 DNA: TGTGCCCTTCTAGCGGGAGTTGATAATGAGCAGTTCTTC; CDR3 protein: CALLAGVDNEQFF
D gene: .; V gene: TRBV11-3; clone size: .; J gene: TRBJ2-3; CDR3 DNA: TGTGCCAGCAGCTCGGGACTAGATACGCAGTATTTT; CDR3 protein: CASSSGLDTQYF
D gene: TRBD2; V gene: TRBV7-2; clone size: .; J gene: TRBJ2-5; CDR3 DNA: TGTGCCAGCAGCAAGAGGGGGGGGACTAGCGGGAGTTCGGAGACCCAGTACTTC; CDR3 protein: CASSKRGGTSGSSETQYF
D gene: .; V gene: TRBV5-1; clone size: .; J gene: TRBJ1-3; CDR3 DNA: TGCGCCAGCAGGGCGCAGGGGTCGGGAAACACCATATATTTT; CDR3 protein: CASRAQGSGNTIYF